These T cell receptor beta chains were read from a single sample in a study of T cell changes during pregnancy in multiple sclerosis. Sequencing used immunoSEQ multiplex PCR; TCRdb keeps in-frame clones, though not all of them. Of around 100,000 clones listed, 90% to 95% are singletons. This specimen was peripheral blood, taken before pregnancy. These receptors were collected from a female donor with multiple sclerosis, enrolled in a pregnancy study. Both conserved end residues are part of each CDR3. Each record gives: V gene, J gene, clone size, D gene, CDR3 DNA, CDR3 protein. A D gene is named only where the DNA matches it firmly. The size entry is marked missing in some rows and otherwise reads once, few, many or a size class.

v_gene: TRBV5-6; j_gene: TRBJ2-7; abundance: -; d_gene: -; CDR3nt: TGTGCCAGCAGCCCTCCTAGCAACTTTTTAGGGTACGAGCAGTACTTC; CDR3aa: CASSPPSNFLGYEQYF
v_gene: TRBV19; j_gene: TRBJ1-1; abundance: -; d_gene: -; CDR3nt: TGTGCCAGTAGTATTGGTTGGTCTGAAGAGGCTTTCTTT; CDR3aa: CASSIGWSEEAFF
v_gene: TRBV28; j_gene: TRBJ1-1; abundance: few; d_gene: -; CDR3nt: TGTGCCAGCAGTCTGGGACTGGAAGCTTTCTTT; CDR3aa: CASSLGLEAFF
v_gene: TRBV6-4; j_gene: TRBJ1-2; abundance: -; d_gene: TRBD1; CDR3nt: TGTGCCAGCAGTGACCGGGACAGTTATGGCTACACCTTC; CDR3aa: CASSDRDSYGYTF
v_gene: TRBV27; j_gene: TRBJ2-7; abundance: -; d_gene: -; CDR3nt: TGTGCCAGCAGTTTATTACCCCAGGGCCCCCCCTACGAGCAGTACTTC; CDR3aa: CASSLLPQGPPYEQYF
v_gene: TRBV4-3; j_gene: TRBJ2-4; abundance: -; d_gene: -; CDR3nt: TGCGCCAGCAGCCAAGGGACACTAGCCAAAAACATTCAGTACTTC; CDR3aa: CASSQGTLAKNIQYF
v_gene: TRBV4-1; j_gene: TRBJ1-4; abundance: -; d_gene: -; CDR3nt: TGCGCCAGCAGCCAAGACCTACAGTTGTCTCGAGAAAAACTGTTTTTT; CDR3aa: CASSQDLQLSREKLFF
v_gene: TRBV27; j_gene: TRBJ1-2; abundance: -; d_gene: TRBD1; CDR3nt: TGTGCCAGCAGTCCTAACAGGGGACGCGGTGGCTACACCTTC; CDR3aa: CASSPNRGRGGYTF
v_gene: TRBV5-5; j_gene: TRBJ2-5; abundance: -; d_gene: -; CDR3nt: TGTGCCAGCAGCTTGGTTTGGGGGGAAGAGACCCAGTACTTC; CDR3aa: CASSLVWGEETQYF
v_gene: TRBV30; j_gene: TRBJ2-7; abundance: -; d_gene: -; CDR3nt: TGTGCCTGGAGCGTCAGTTCCTACGAGCAGTACTTC; CDR3aa: CAWSVSSYEQYF
v_gene: TRBV18; j_gene: TRBJ2-5; abundance: -; d_gene: -; CDR3nt: TGTGCCAGCTCATTGACTCAAGAGACCCAGTACTTC; CDR3aa: CASSLTQETQYF
v_gene: TRBV15; j_gene: TRBJ2-7; abundance: once; d_gene: -; CDR3nt: TGTGCCACCAGCAGAGATAATCCGGGGGAGCAGTACTTC; CDR3aa: CATSRDNPGEQYF
v_gene: TRBV5-1; j_gene: TRBJ1-2; abundance: -; d_gene: -; CDR3nt: TGCGCCAGCAGCTTGACTCCTGGGTACAGGGATGGCTACACCTTC; CDR3aa: CASSLTPGYRDGYTF
v_gene: TRBV21-1; j_gene: TRBJ2-1; abundance: -; d_gene: -; CDR3nt: TGTGCCAGCAGCCGACGATATAGCGGGAGATCCTACAATGAGCAGTTCTTC; CDR3aa: CASSRRYSGRSYNEQFF
v_gene: TRBV25-1; j_gene: TRBJ2-2; abundance: -; d_gene: -; CDR3nt: TGTGCCAGCAGATCCCCGGGGGAGTGGACCGGGGAGCTGTTTTTT; CDR3aa: CASRSPGEWTGELFF
v_gene: TRBV18; j_gene: TRBJ2-5; abundance: -; d_gene: TRBD1; CDR3nt: TGTGCCAGCTCACTACGACAGGGGAAAGAGACCCAGTACTTC; CDR3aa: CASSLRQGKETQYF
v_gene: TRBV11-2; j_gene: TRBJ2-1; abundance: -; d_gene: -; CDR3nt: TGTGCCAGCAGCCCTGGAGGAATTTTGAAGAATGAGCAGTTCTTC; CDR3aa: CASSPGGILKNEQFF
v_gene: TRBV9; j_gene: TRBJ1-1; abundance: -; d_gene: -; CDR3nt: TGTGCCAGCAGCTACACCTCCGTGAACACTGAAGCTTTCTTT; CDR3aa: CASSYTSVNTEAFF
v_gene: TRBV6-5; j_gene: TRBJ1-2; abundance: -; d_gene: -; CDR3nt: TGTGCCAGCAGTTACTCAAGTGGTGCGGGGTACGGCTACACCTTC; CDR3aa: CASSYSSGAGYGYTF
v_gene: TRBV7-8; j_gene: TRBJ1-5; abundance: -; d_gene: TRBD1; CDR3nt: TGTGCCAGCAGCGTAGGGACAGTTCTCAATCAGCCCCAGCATTTT; CDR3aa: CASSVGTVLNQPQHF
v_gene: TRBV19; j_gene: TRBJ2-7; abundance: few; d_gene: TRBD2; CDR3nt: TGTGCCAGTAGTGCGGGACTAGCGGGAATACGGTACGAGCAGTACTTC; CDR3aa: CASSAGLAGIRYEQYF
v_gene: TRBV30; j_gene: TRBJ2-7; abundance: -; d_gene: -; CDR3nt: TGTGCCCGGAACGCAGGCTCCTACGAGCAGTACTTC; CDR3aa: CARNAGSYEQYF
v_gene: TRBV19; j_gene: TRBJ2-1; abundance: -; d_gene: TRBD1; CDR3nt: TGTGCCAGTAGTATGACAGGGTTGGTTGGCAATGAGCAGTTCTTC; CDR3aa: CASSMTGLVGNEQFF
v_gene: TRBV14; j_gene: TRBJ2-7; abundance: once; d_gene: -; CDR3nt: TGTGCCAGCAGCCAAGGGTACTCCGCCTTCTACGAGCAGTACTTC; CDR3aa: CASSQGYSAFYEQYF
v_gene: TRBV11-2; j_gene: TRBJ1-1; abundance: -; d_gene: -; CDR3nt: TGTGCCAGCAGCTTTCTCCTCACTGAAGCTTTCTTT; CDR3aa: CASSFLLTEAFF
v_gene: TRBV6-1; j_gene: TRBJ2-2; abundance: -; d_gene: -; CDR3nt: TGTGCCACCCGTCGAGAGGCCGCCGGCACCGGGGAGCTGTTTTTT; CDR3aa: CATRREAAGTGELFF
v_gene: TRBV9; j_gene: TRBJ2-2; abundance: -; d_gene: TRBD2; CDR3nt: TGTGCCAGCAGCGTGGATCCGGGACTAGCGGGAGTTGCCGGGGAGCTGTTTTTT; CDR3aa: CASSVDPGLAGVAGELFF
v_gene: TRBV4-3; j_gene: TRBJ2-2; abundance: -; d_gene: TRBD1; CDR3nt: TGCGCCAGCAGCCAAGATGAAGGGGGCAGCACCGGGGAGCTGTTTTTT; CDR3aa: CASSQDEGGSTGELFF
v_gene: TRBV15; j_gene: TRBJ1-2; abundance: -; d_gene: -; CDR3nt: TGTGCCACCAGCAGAGACTCAGGGACAATTAACTATGGCTACACCTTC; CDR3aa: CATSRDSGTINYGYTF
v_gene: TRBV4-1; j_gene: TRBJ2-1; abundance: -; d_gene: TRBD2; CDR3nt: TGCGCCAGCAGCCATCCGGGGACTAGCGGGAGCATAACCTGGCAGTTCTTC; CDR3aa: CASSHPGTSGSITWQFF
v_gene: TRBV7-2; j_gene: TRBJ2-7; abundance: -; d_gene: TRBD2; CDR3nt: TGTGCCAGCAGCTTAGTGCTAGCGGGAGGGTACGAGCAGTACTTC; CDR3aa: CASSLVLAGGYEQYF
v_gene: TRBV19; j_gene: TRBJ2-2; abundance: -; d_gene: -; CDR3nt: TGTGCCAGTAGTTTAACCGGGGAGCTGTTTTTT; CDR3aa: CASSLTGELFF
v_gene: TRBV4-1; j_gene: TRBJ2-7; abundance: -; d_gene: -; CDR3nt: TGCGCCAGCAGCCCTCGCGGGGAAGTATTACACGAGCAGTACTTC; CDR3aa: CASSPRGEVLHEQYF
v_gene: TRBV9; j_gene: TRBJ2-1; abundance: -; d_gene: TRBD1; CDR3nt: TGTGCCAGCAGCGAGGGACAGGGGTGGATCAATGAGCAGTTCTTC; CDR3aa: CASSEGQGWINEQFF
v_gene: TRBV5-3; j_gene: TRBJ2-1; abundance: -; d_gene: -; CDR3nt: TGTGCCAGAACACTAGTAGGGCACAATGAGCAGTTCTTC; CDR3aa: CARTLVGHNEQFF
v_gene: TRBV5-1; j_gene: TRBJ2-2; abundance: -; d_gene: TRBD2; CDR3nt: TGCGCCAGCAGCTCGGGACTAGCGGGAGATGGTGGCGGGGAGCTGTTTTTT; CDR3aa: CASSSGLAGDGGGELFF
v_gene: TRBV13; j_gene: TRBJ1-2; abundance: -; d_gene: TRBD1; CDR3nt: TGTGCCAGCAGCTTAGGACAGGGGGTACGGGGCTACACCTTC; CDR3aa: CASSLGQGVRGYTF
v_gene: TRBV28; j_gene: TRBJ2-1; abundance: -; d_gene: TRBD2; CDR3nt: TGTGCCAGCCTCAGCGGGAGCTCCTACAATGAGCAGTTCTTC; CDR3aa: CASLSGSSYNEQFF
v_gene: TRBV25-1; j_gene: TRBJ1-2; abundance: -; d_gene: -; CDR3nt: TGTGCCAGCACTCTCACCGGGGGTTCCGGCTACACCTTC; CDR3aa: CASTLTGGSGYTF
v_gene: TRBV6-6; j_gene: TRBJ2-3; abundance: -; d_gene: TRBD1; CDR3nt: TGTGCCAGCAGTTACTCGGCGACAGGGTTGACAGATACGCAGTATTTT; CDR3aa: CASSYSATGLTDTQYF
v_gene: TRBV6-1; j_gene: TRBJ2-7; abundance: once; d_gene: -; CDR3nt: TGTGCCAGCAGTGAAGGACTGTCGGGTGTCTACGAGCAGTACTTC; CDR3aa: CASSEGLSGVYEQYF
v_gene: TRBV5-1; j_gene: TRBJ2-3; abundance: once; d_gene: TRBD2; CDR3nt: TGCGCCAGCAGCCTCGTCGGGGGGTACACAGATACGCAGTATTTT; CDR3aa: CASSLVGGYTDTQYF
v_gene: TRBV28; j_gene: TRBJ2-2; abundance: -; d_gene: -; CDR3nt: TGTGCCAGCAGTTTATTAGGGGTTTCCAGGTCCACCGGGGAGCTGTTTTTT; CDR3aa: CASSLLGVSRSTGELFF
v_gene: TRBV7-9; j_gene: TRBJ2-1; abundance: -; d_gene: TRBD1; CDR3nt: TGTGCCAGCAGCTTATACGGGACAGGGGGCTTGAATGAGCAGTTCTTC; CDR3aa: CASSLYGTGGLNEQFF
v_gene: TRBV11-2; j_gene: TRBJ2-2; abundance: -; d_gene: TRBD1; CDR3nt: TGTGCCAGCAGCTTTACACAGGGGCGGTGGGACACCGGGGAGCTGTTTTTT; CDR3aa: CASSFTQGRWDTGELFF
v_gene: TRBV5-6; j_gene: TRBJ2-7; abundance: -; d_gene: TRBD1; CDR3nt: TGTGCCAGCAGCTTTCGATTTGCGGGACAGGGCGTCCACGAGCAGTACTTC; CDR3aa: CASSFRFAGQGVHEQYF